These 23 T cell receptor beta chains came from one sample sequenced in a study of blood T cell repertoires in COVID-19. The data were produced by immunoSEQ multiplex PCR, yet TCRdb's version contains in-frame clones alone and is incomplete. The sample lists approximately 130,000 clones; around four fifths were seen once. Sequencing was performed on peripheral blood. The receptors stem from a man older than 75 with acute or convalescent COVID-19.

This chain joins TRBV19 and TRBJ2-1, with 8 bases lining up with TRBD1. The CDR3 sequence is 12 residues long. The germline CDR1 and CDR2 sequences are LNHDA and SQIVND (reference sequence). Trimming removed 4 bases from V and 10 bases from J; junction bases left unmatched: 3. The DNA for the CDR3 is TGTGCCAGTAGTACGACAGGGGCCGAGCAGTTCTTC. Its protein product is CASSTTGAEQFF.

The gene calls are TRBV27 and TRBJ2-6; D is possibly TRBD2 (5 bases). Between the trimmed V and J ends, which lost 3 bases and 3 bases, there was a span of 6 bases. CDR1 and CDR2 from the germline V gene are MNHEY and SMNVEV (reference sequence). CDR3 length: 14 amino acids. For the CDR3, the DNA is TGTGCCAGCAGTTTGGGAGTTGGGGCCAACGTCCTGACTTTC. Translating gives CASSLGVGANVLTF.

CDR3 bases: TGTGCCAGTAGGCGGGGTTACGGTGTGGACGAGCAGTACTTC. Its translation: CASRRGYGVDEQYF. The genes are TRBV19 and TRBJ2-7, with D possibly TRBD2 on 6 matching bases. V shed 6 bases and J shed 5 bases, with 17 bases lying between them. The CDR3 has 14 residues. Germline V lookup: CDR1 LNHDA, CDR2 SQIVND (reference sequence).

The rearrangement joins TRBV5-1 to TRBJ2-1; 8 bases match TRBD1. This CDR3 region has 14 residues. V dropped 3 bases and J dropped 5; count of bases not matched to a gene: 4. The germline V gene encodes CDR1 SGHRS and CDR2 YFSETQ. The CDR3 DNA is TGCGCCAGCAGCTACGACAGGGGTGACAATGAGCAGTTCTTC. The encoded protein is CASSYDRGDNEQFF. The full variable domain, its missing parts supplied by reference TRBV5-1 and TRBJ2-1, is KAGVTQTPRYLIKTRGQQVTLSCSPISGHRSVSWYQQTPGQGLQFLFEYFSETQRNKGNFPGRFSGRQFSNSRSEMNVSTLELGDSALYLCASSYDRGDNEQFFGPGTRLTVL.

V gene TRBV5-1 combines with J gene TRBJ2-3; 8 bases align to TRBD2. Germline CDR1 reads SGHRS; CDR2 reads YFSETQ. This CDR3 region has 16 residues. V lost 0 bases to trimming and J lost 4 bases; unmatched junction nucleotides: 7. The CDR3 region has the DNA TGCGCCAGCAGCTTGGTTTTCGGGGGGGCGGCAGATACGCAGTATTTT. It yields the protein CASSLVFGGAADTQYF.

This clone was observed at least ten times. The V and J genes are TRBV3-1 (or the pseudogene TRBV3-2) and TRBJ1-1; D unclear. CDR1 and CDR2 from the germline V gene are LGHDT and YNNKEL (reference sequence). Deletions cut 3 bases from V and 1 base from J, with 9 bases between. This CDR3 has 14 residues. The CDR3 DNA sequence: TGTGCCAGCAGCCATTACCCGGGGAACACTGAAGCTTTCTTT. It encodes CASSHYPGNTEAFF.

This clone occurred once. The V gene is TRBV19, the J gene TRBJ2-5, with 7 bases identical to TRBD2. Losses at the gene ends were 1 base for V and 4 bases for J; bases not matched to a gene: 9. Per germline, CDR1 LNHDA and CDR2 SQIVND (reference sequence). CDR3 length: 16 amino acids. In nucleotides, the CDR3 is TGTGCCAGTAGTATAGGGGGACCTAGCGGCCTAGAGACCCAGTACTTC. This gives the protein CASSIGGPSGLETQYF.

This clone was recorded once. The CDR3 DNA sequence: TGTGCCAGCAGCAGGCGAGCTAACTATGGCTACACCTTC. Translation: CASSRRANYGYTF. This chain uses TRBV6-5 with TRBJ1-2; the D is unclear. CDR1 is MNHEY and CDR2 is SVGAGI in the germline V gene. CDR3 size: 13 residues. V gave up 6 bases and J gave up 0 bases, with 8 bases separating them.

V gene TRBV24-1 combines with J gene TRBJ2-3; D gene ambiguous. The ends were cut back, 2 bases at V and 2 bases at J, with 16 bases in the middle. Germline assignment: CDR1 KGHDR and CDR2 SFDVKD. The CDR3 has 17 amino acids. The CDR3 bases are TGTGCCACCAGTGATTACTCCCCAGGATCCCTCACAGATACGCAGTATTTT. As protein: CATSDYSPGSLTDTQYF.

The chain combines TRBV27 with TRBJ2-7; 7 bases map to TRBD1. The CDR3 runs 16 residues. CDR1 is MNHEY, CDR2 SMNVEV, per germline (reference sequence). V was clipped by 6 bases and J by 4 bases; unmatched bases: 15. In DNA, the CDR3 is TGTGCCAGCAGCCCAGATTACTTCGGGACAGATTACGAGCAGTACTTC. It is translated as CASSPDYFGTDYEQYF.

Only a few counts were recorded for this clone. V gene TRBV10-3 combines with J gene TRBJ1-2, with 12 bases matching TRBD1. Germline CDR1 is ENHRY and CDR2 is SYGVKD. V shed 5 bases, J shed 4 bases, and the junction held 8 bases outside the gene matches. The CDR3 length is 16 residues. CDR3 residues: CAISPGQGALGYGYTF. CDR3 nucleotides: TGTGCCATCAGTCCGGGACAGGGGGCCCTGGGCTATGGCTACACCTTC.

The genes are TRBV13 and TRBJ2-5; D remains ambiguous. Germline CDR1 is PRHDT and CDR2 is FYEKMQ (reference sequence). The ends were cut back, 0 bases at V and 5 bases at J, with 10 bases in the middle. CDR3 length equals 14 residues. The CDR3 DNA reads TGTGCCAGCAGCTTAGGTCGGAGCCTCGAGACCCAGTACTTC. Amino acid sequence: CASSLGRSLETQYF.

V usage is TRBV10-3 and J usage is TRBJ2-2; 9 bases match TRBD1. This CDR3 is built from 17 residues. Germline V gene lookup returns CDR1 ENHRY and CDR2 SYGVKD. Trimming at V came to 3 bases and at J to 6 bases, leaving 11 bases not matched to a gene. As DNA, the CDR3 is TGTGCCATCAGTGACCCGAGCTGGACAGGGGACCCCGGGGAGCTGTTTTTT. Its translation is CAISDPSWTGDPGELFF.

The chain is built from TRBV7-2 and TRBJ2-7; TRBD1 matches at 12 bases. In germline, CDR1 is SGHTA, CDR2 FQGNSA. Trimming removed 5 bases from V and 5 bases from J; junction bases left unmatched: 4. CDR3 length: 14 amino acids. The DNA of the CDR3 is TGTGCCAGCAGCCGGGGACAGGGGGCGAACGAGCAGTACTTC. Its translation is CASSRGQGANEQYF.

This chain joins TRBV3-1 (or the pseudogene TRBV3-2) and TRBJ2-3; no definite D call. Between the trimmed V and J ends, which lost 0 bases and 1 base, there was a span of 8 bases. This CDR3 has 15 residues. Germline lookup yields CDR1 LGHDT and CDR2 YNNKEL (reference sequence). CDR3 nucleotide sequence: TGTGCCAGCAGCCAAGATTTCCGGGGCACAGATACGCAGTATTTT. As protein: CASSQDFRGTDTQYF.

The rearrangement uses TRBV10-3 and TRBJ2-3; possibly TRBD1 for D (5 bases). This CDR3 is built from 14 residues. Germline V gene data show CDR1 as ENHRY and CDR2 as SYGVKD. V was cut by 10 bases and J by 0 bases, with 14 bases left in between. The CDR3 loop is CATQSQGSTDTQYF. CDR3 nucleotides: TGTGCCACCCAATCCCAGGGAAGCACAGATACGCAGTATTTT.

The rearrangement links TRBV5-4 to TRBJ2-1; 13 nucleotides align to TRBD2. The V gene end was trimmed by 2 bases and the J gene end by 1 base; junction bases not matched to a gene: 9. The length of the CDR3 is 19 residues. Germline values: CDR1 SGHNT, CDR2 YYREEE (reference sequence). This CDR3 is CASSFGGLAGALSYNEQFF. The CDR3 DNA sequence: TGTGCCAGCAGCTTTGGAGGACTAGCGGGGGCCCTTTCCTACAATGAGCAGTTCTTC.

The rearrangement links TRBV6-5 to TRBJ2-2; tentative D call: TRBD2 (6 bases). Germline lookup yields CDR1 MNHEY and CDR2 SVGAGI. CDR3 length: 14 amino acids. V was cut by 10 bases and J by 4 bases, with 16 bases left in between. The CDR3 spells CATPTSRVTGELFF. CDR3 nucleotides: TGTGCCACCCCGACTAGTCGGGTCACCGGGGAGCTGTTTTTT.

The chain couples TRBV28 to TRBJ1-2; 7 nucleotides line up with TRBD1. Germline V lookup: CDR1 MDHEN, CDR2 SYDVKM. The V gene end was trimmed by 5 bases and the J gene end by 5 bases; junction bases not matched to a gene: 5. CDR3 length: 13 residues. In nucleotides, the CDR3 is TGTGCCAGCAGTCAAGACAGGGAGTATGGCTACACCTTC. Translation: CASSQDREYGYTF.

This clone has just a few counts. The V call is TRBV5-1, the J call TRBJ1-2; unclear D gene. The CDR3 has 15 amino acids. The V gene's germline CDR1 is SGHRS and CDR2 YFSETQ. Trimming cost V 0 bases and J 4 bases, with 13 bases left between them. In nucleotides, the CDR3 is TGCGCCAGCAGCTTGGACCCAGAGACAAGCTATGGCTACACCTTC. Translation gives CASSLDPETSYGYTF.

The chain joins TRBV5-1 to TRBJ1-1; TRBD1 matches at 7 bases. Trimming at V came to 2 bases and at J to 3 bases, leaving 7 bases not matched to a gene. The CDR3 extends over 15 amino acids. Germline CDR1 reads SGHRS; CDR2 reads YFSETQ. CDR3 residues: CASSFGQAIDTEAFF. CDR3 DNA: TGCGCCAGCAGCTTCGGACAGGCAATCGACACTGAAGCTTTCTTT.

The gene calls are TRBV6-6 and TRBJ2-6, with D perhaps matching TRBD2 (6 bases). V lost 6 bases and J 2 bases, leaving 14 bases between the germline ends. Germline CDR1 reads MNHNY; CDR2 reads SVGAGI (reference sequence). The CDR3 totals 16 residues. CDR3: CASSRLGGAGANVLTF. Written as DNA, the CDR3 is TGTGCCAGCAGCCGCCTGGGGGGAGCTGGGGCCAACGTCCTGACTTTC.

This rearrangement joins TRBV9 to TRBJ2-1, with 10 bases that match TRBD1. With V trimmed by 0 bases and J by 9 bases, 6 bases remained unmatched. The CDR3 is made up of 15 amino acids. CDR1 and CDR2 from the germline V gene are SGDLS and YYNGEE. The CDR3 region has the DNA TGTGCCAGCAGCGTAGCAGGGACAGGGGCTCTTGAGCAGTTCTTC. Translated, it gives CASSVAGTGALEQFF.